This TCR beta chain was observed in a study of T cell responses to AZD1222 COVID-19 vaccine. Germline CDR1 reads LGHDT; CDR2 reads YNNKEL (reference sequence). V was clipped by 1 base and J by 4 bases; unmatched bases: 4. This CDR3 region has 15 residues. TCRdb keeps only in-frame clones here, not all; method: immunoSEQ multiplex PCR. The table includes roughly 140,000 clones, approximately 90% detected once. As regards this clone: Its antigen remains unidentified.

Study-level results: All repertoire sampling was performed exclusively after the peak T cell response. Females outnumbered males among donors, who were mostly white British; clonal diversity was possibly underestimated. The span of vaccine-associated CD4 TCRs extended across spike, with dominance at 160-218 and 743-854.

The clonotype was recovered from an adult in good health. The specimen was peripheral blood, collected on day 0 of MenACWY control vaccination. The J gene is TRBJ2-7, the V gene TRBV3-1 (or the pseudogene TRBV3-2); TRBD2 matches at 10 bases. The chain's CDR3 is CASSQVPSGSYEQYF. CDR3 nucleotide sequence: TGTGCCAGCAGCCAAGTTCCTAGCGGGAGTTACGAGCAGTACTTC.